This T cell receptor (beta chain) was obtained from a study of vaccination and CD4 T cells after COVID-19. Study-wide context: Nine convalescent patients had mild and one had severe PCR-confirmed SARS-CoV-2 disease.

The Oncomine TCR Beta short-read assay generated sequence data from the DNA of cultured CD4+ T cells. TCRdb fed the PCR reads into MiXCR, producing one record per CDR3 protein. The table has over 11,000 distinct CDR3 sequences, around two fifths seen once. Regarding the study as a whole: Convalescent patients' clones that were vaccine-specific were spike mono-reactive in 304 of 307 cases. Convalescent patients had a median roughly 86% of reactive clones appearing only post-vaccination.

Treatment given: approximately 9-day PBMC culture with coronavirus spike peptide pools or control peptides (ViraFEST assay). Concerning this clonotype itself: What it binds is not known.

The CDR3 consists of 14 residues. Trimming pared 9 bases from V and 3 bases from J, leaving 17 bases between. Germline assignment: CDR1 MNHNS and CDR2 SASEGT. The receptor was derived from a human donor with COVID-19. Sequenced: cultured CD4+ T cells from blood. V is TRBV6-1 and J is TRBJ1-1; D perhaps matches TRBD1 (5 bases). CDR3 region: CASTRGLLDTEAFF. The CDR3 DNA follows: TGTGCCAGTACGAGGGGTCTGTTGGACACTGAAGCTTTCTTT.